The next 20 T cell receptor beta chains were all read from a single sample in a study of shared clonotypes between healthy human individuals. The protocol was immunoSEQ multiplex PCR, while the TCRdb copy is restricted to in-frame clones and leaves out a portion. This table has about 2.3 million clones, 90% to 95% appearing once. Sequencing used naive CD4+ T cells from PBMCs. Subset: CD45RA+ positively selected. These receptors were collected from a man aged 18 to 30 in good health. Some clones in this sample may be carry-over from other donors' samples.

The J gene is TRBJ2-7, the V gene TRBV9; perhaps TRBD2 as D (6 bases). The CDR3 contains 15 residues. Germline lookup yields CDR1 SGDLS and CDR2 YYNGEE. V lost 2 bases, J lost 2 bases, and 14 bases lay in between. The CDR3 reads CASSVSGGQAYEQYF. CDR3 coding DNA: TGTGCCAGCAGCGTTTCTGGAGGGCAAGCCTACGAGCAGTACTTC.

The chain links TRBV6-5 to TRBJ2-7, with 9 bases lining up with TRBD1. The J segment lost 3 bases and the V segment lost 6 bases, leaving 6 bases of the junction unmatched. The CDR3 runs 14 residues. Germline assignment: CDR1 MNHEY and CDR2 SVGAGI. CDR3: CASSGHRGLYEQYF. The CDR3 nucleotides read TGTGCCAGCAGCGGGCACAGGGGGCTCTACGAGCAGTACTTC.

The chain uses TRBV4-1 and TRBJ1-4, with D unclear. The germline V gene encodes CDR1 MGHRA and CDR2 YSYEKL. The CDR3 totals 14 residues. V was pared by 1 base and J by 8 bases, with 11 bases between. This chain's CDR3 is CASSQGGRWEKLFF. The DNA of the CDR3 is TGCGCCAGCAGCCAAGGTGGTCGTTGGGAAAAACTGTTTTTT.

The chain links TRBV7-2 to TRBJ1-4; no clear D. Trimming cost V 6 bases and J 4 bases, with 12 bases left between them. This CDR3 is 14 amino acids long. From germline, CDR1 is SGHTA and CDR2 FQGNSA. The CDR3 protein is CASRLTRSNEKLFF. CDR3 DNA sequence: TGTGCCAGCAGGCTGACCCGCAGTAATGAAAAACTGTTTTTT.

The chain has TRBV15 and TRBJ2-7; 11 bases fit TRBD1. The V and J ends lost 3 bases and 1 base, in that order; junction bases with no gene match: 8. This CDR3 is 17 amino acids long. Germline values: CDR1 LNHNV, CDR2 YYDKDF (reference sequence). CDR3 nucleotide sequence: TGTGCCACCAGCAGTAGACGGGACAGGGGGAAATCCTACGAGCAGTACTTC. Amino acids: CATSSRRDRGKSYEQYF.

This clone was detected once. The genes are TRBV7-3 and TRBJ1-1, with 7 bases lining up with TRBD1. Germline CDR1 is SGHTA and CDR2 is FQGTGA. V lost 2 bases and J lost 4; bases outside the gene matches: 10. The CDR3 has 16 amino acids. CDR3 nucleotides: TGTGCCAGCAGCTTATCAGGACAGGCTCGGATCACTGAAGCTTTCTTT. Its translation: CASSLSGQARITEAFF.

The V gene is TRBV7-3, the J gene TRBJ2-5, with TRBD2 matching over 9 bases. Germline V gene lookup returns CDR1 SGHTA and CDR2 FQGTGA. J gave up 2 bases and V 2 bases, and 6 bases lay outside the gene matches. There are 16 residues in the CDR3. Here the CDR3 DNA reads TGTGCCAGCAGCTTAGGGGCTAGCGGGGAACAAGAGACCCAGTACTTC. Its translation: CASSLGASGEQETQYF.

The V and J genes are TRBV19 and TRBJ2-1; D perhaps matches TRBD2 (6 bases). This CDR3 comprises 14 residues. Germline values: CDR1 LNHDA, CDR2 SQIVND (reference sequence). V lost 7 bases to trimming and J lost 6 bases, with 16 bases between them. The CDR3 reads CASTRASVGNEQFF. For the CDR3, the DNA is TGTGCCAGTACTAGGGCTAGCGTGGGCAATGAGCAGTTCTTC.

V usage is TRBV15 and J usage is TRBJ2-5; unclear D gene. Germline V CDR1 and CDR2: LNHNV, YYDKDF (reference sequence). CDR3 length: 12 amino acids. The V gene lost 0 bases and the J gene lost 7 bases, with 6 bases spanning the gap. CDR3 amino acids: CATSRDPPTQYF. CDR3 in DNA: TGTGCCACCAGCAGAGATCCCCCGACCCAGTACTTC.

The rearrangement links TRBV28 to TRBJ1-1; D is undetermined. Germline V gene lookup returns CDR1 MDHEN and CDR2 SYDVKM. Trimming took 7 bases from V and 1 from J, leaving 10 bases between them. The CDR3 sequence is 13 residues long. The CDR3 loop reads CASNLNKNTEAFF. Written as DNA, the CDR3 is TGTGCCAGCAACCTGAATAAGAACACTGAAGCTTTCTTT.

This chain uses TRBV27 with TRBJ2-7; 9 bases match TRBD2. V lost 1 base and J lost 7; bases outside the gene matches: 8. This CDR3 contains 15 residues. Germline lookup yields CDR1 MNHEY and CDR2 SMNVEV (reference sequence). The CDR3 DNA sequence: TGTGCCAGCAGTTTATTGGCTAGCGGGGTTAGAGAGCAGTACTTC. This gives the protein CASSLLASGVREQYF.

Regarding this clone: Other DNA variants within this sample encode the same CDR3. CDR3 nucleotides: TGTGCCAGCAGTGAAGCGGTCTATGGCTACACCTTC. Its translation is CASSEAVYGYTF. The chain joins TRBV6-1 to TRBJ1-2; D gene ambiguous. The CDR3 is 12 residues long. V gave up 0 bases and J gave up 4 bases, with 3 bases separating them. CDR1 and CDR2 from the germline V gene are MNHNS and SASEGT.

This rearrangement joins TRBV4-2 to TRBJ2-1, with 7 positions matching TRBD2. Germline lookup yields CDR1 LGHNA and CDR2 YNFKEQ. The CDR3 covers 17 residues. V lost 3 bases to trimming and J lost 7 bases; unmatched junction nucleotides: 15. The CDR3 here is CASSQSRAGFPPNEQFF. The CDR3, as DNA: TGTGCCAGCAGCCAGAGCCGAGCGGGGTTCCCCCCGAATGAGCAGTTCTTC.

This chain joins TRBV7-8 and TRBJ1-1; D unresolved. This CDR3 spans 14 amino acids. CDR1 and CDR2 (germline): SGHVS, FQNEAQ. Trimming removed 5 bases from V and 0 bases from J, with 10 bases in between. Here the CDR3 DNA reads TGTGCCAGCAGCCCACAGCTTCTGAACACTGAAGCTTTCTTT. Amino acid sequence: CASSPQLLNTEAFF.

The chain carries TRBV19 and TRBJ1-5, with 10 bases matching TRBD1. The CDR3 is made up of 15 amino acids. J was trimmed by 2 bases and V by 9 bases; bases with no gene match: 7. Germline V lookup: CDR1 LNHDA, CDR2 SQIVND (reference sequence). This CDR3 reads CASHVGQGGNQPQHF. The CDR3 nucleotides read TGTGCCAGCCACGTCGGACAGGGGGGCAATCAGCCCCAGCATTTT.

This rearrangement joins TRBV7-7 to TRBJ2-5; 11 positions match TRBD2. CDR1 is SSHAT and CDR2 is FNYEAQ in the germline V gene (reference sequence). The V segment lost 0 bases and the J segment 1 base; nucleotides outside the gene matches: 1. The CDR3 runs to 16 residues. In DNA, the CDR3 is TGTGCCAGCAGCTTAGCGGGACTAGCGGCCCAAGAGACCCAGTACTTC. It encodes CASSLAGLAAQETQYF. Combining the CDR3 with reference TRBV7-7 and TRBJ2-5 gives the whole variable domain GAGVSQSPRYKVTKRGQDVTLRCDPISSHATLYWYQQALGQGPEFLTYFNYEAQPDKSGLPSDRFSAERPEGSISTLTIQRTEQRDSAMYRCASSLAGLAAQETQYFGPGTRLLVL.

This chain connects TRBV5-4 to TRBJ2-3; D not resolved. The length of the CDR3 is 15 residues. Germline CDR1 is SGHNT and CDR2 is YYREEE (reference sequence). Trimming cost V 0 bases and J 4 bases, with 12 bases left between them. CDR3 region: CASSLVPQLADTQYF. The CDR3 DNA reads TGTGCCAGCAGCTTGGTGCCTCAACTGGCAGATACGCAGTATTTT.

V is TRBV5-1 and J is TRBJ2-1; 8 nucleotides agree with TRBD2. Germline assignment: CDR1 SGHRS and CDR2 YFSETQ. The length of the CDR3 is 15 residues. Trimming at V came to 4 bases and at J to 5 bases, leaving 8 bases not matched to a gene. CDR3 protein: CASSKELAVNNEQFF. CDR3 DNA sequence: TGCGCCAGCAGCAAAGAACTAGCGGTTAACAATGAGCAGTTCTTC.

V and J are TRBV2 and TRBJ2-5; D unclear. CDR3 length equals 15 residues. Germline V gene data show CDR1 as SNHLY and CDR2 as FYNNEI. Between the trimmed V and J ends, which lost 4 bases and 1 base, there was a span of 13 bases. This CDR3 is CASSASVVGQETQYF. The CDR3 coding sequence is TGTGCCAGCAGTGCCTCGGTGGTTGGCCAAGAGACCCAGTACTTC.

The rearrangement uses TRBV5-1 and TRBJ2-3; 8 nucleotides match TRBD2. The V gene's germline CDR1 is SGHRS and CDR2 YFSETQ. The CDR3 is 17 residues long. The J segment lost 6 bases and the V segment lost 4 bases, leaving 16 bases of the junction unmatched. This CDR3 reads CASSIGLAGVQVDTQYF. CDR3 nucleotides: TGCGCCAGCAGCATCGGACTAGCCGGGGTACAAGTGGATACGCAGTATTTT.